The 8 T cell receptor beta chains below were found in one sample sequenced in a study of T cell responses to AZD1222 COVID-19 vaccine (dated by TCRdb to the early 2020s). The library was built by means of the immunoSEQ multiplex PCR assay. In TCRdb, the immuneACCESS table is reduced to in-frame sequences with V and J assigned. These tables do not hold every clone; where another copy was compared, an unresolved V gene accounts for under half, and the others remain unexplained. Within this sample are 40,000 to 45,000 clones, with about three quarters of them counted one time only. The ten top clones hold less than 5% of the sample. Taken with the paper, the label for time point translates to: baseline before first vaccination. The sample in question was peripheral blood, obtained on day 0 of AZD1222 vaccination. All receptors derive from an adult in good health.

The chain joins TRBV25-1 to TRBJ2-5, with a tentative D call TRBD1 (6 bases). In germline, CDR1 is MGHDK, CDR2 SYGVNS. V shed 2 bases and J shed 5 bases, with 15 bases lying between them. The CDR3 runs to 15 residues. The CDR3, as DNA: TGTGCCAGCAGTGAACCGTCAGGGGCTGGGGAGACCCAGTACTTC. Its protein product is CASSEPSGAGETQYF.

The rearrangement links TRBV19 to TRBJ1-4, with unresolved D. Germline V CDR1 and CDR2: LNHDA, SQIVND (reference sequence). V lost 2 bases, J lost 8 bases, and 12 bases lay in between. CDR3 length: 14 residues. The CDR3 protein is CASSILGDTEKLFF. CDR3 sequence (DNA): TGTGCCAGTAGTATATTGGGAGACACCGAAAAACTGTTTTTT. The whole variable domain, filled in from reference TRBV19 and TRBJ1-4, reads DGGITQSPKYLFRKEGQNVTLSCEQNLNHDAMYWYRQDPGQGLRLIYYSQIVNDFQKGDIAEGYSVSREKKESFPLTVTSAQKNPTAFYLCASSILGDTEKLFFGSGTQLSVL.

The genes are TRBV28 and TRBJ2-3, with 8 bases that match TRBD1. CDR1 MDHEN and CDR2 SYDVKM come from the germline V gene. The CDR3 length is 16 residues. V lost 4 bases to trimming and J lost 4 bases; unmatched junction nucleotides: 10. The chain's CDR3 is CASSSSDRGAPDTQYF. The DNA for the CDR3 is TGTGCCAGCAGTTCATCCGACAGGGGAGCCCCAGATACGCAGTATTTT.

The chain recombines TRBV10-2 with TRBJ2-2, with D unclear. Deletions cut 6 bases from V and 5 bases from J, with 19 bases between. Germline V lookup: CDR1 WSHSY, CDR2 SAAADI. The CDR3 is 16 residues long. The CDR3: CASSWSVTLETGELFF. In nucleotides, the CDR3 is TGCGCCAGCAGCTGGTCAGTCACTCTGGAAACCGGGGAGCTGTTTTTT.

This rearrangement joins TRBV2 to TRBJ2-2, with D unclear. Germline V lookup: CDR1 SNHLY, CDR2 FYNNEI. There are 14 residues in the CDR3. The ends were cut back, 8 bases at V and 4 bases at J, with 14 bases in the middle. The CDR3 sequence: CASWLSSSTGELFF. The CDR3 coding sequence is TGTGCCAGCTGGTTGAGTAGCAGCACCGGGGAGCTGTTTTTT.

This chain joins TRBV2 and TRBJ1-6; D not certain. The CDR3 sequence is 13 residues long. CDR1 and CDR2 (germline): SNHLY, FYNNEI. V was trimmed by 7 bases and J by 6 bases, leaving 10 bases between them. CDR3 protein: CASNGRTNSPLHF. The CDR3 bases are TGTGCCAGCAACGGGCGGACTAATTCACCCCTCCACTTT. The variable domain in full, with the rest retrieved from reference TRBV2 and TRBJ1-6, is EPEVTQTPSHQVTQMGQEVILRCVPISNHLYFYWYRQILGQKVEFLVSFYNNEISEKSEIFDDQFSVERPDGSNFTLKIRSTKLEDSAMYFCASNGRTNSPLHFGNGTRLTVT.

The V and J genes are TRBV12-2 and TRBJ1-5; the DNA was not used to check the table's D call, TRBD1. TRBV12-2 is a known pseudogene. The CDR3 is 17 residues long. The CDR3 is CASRSTGGLPSNQPQHF. CDR3 nucleotides: TGTGCAAGTCGCTCCACAGGGGGACTCCCAAGCAATCAGCCCCAGCATTTT.

Remarks on this clone: Its ends do not fully match the called genes, so a read error is possible. This chain connects TRBV7-7 to TRBJ2-2; TRBD2 aligns across 7 bases. The CDR3 sequence is 15 residues long. The germline V gene has CDR1 SSHAT and CDR2 FNYEAQ (reference sequence). The CDR3 reads CASSLGGGNTGELFF. The CDR3 DNA reads TGTGCTAGCAGCTTAGGCGGGGGGAACACCGGGGAGCTGTTTTTT.